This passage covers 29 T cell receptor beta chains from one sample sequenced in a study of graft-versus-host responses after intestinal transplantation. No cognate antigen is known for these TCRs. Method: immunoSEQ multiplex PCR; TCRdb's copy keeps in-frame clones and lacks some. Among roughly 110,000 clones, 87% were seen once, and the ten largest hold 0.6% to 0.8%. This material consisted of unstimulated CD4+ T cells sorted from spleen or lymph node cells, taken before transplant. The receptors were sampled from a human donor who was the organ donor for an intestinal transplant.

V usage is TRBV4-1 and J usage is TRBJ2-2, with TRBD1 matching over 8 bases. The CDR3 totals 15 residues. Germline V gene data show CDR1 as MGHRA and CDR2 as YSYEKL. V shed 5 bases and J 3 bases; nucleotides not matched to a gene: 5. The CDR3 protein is CASSEDRVDTGELFF. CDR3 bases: TGCGCCAGCAGCGAGGACAGGGTCGACACCGGGGAGCTGTTTTTT.

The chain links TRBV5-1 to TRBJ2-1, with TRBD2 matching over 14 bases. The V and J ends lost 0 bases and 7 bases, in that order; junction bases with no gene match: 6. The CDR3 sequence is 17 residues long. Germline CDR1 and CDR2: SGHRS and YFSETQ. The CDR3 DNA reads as TGCGCCAGCAGCTTGGGAGCCCGACTAGCGGGGGGGAATGAGCAGTTCTTC. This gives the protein CASSLGARLAGGNEQFF.

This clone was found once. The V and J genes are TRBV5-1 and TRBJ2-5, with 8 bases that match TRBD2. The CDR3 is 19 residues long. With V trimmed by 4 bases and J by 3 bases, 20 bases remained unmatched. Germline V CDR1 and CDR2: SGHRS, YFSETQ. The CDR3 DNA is TGCGCCAGCAGCCCAAGGCGGGGACTAGGACGGCGAAATGAAGAGACCCAGTACTTC. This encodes CASSPRRGLGRRNEETQYF.

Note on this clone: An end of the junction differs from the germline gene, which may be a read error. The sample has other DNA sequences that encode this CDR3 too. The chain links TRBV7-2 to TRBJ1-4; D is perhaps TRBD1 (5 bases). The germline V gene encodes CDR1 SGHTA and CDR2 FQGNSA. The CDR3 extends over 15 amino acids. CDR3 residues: CASSFQGLTNEKLFF. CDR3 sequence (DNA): TGTGCCAGCAGCTTCCAGGGCCTGACTAATGAGAAACTGTTTTTT.

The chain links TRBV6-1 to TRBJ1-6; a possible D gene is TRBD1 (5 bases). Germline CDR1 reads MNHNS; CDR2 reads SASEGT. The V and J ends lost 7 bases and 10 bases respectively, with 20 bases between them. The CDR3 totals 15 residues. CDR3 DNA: TGTGCCAGCACACCCGTGTGGGGGAGAGAGTCACCCCTCCACTTT. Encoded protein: CASTPVWGRESPLHF.

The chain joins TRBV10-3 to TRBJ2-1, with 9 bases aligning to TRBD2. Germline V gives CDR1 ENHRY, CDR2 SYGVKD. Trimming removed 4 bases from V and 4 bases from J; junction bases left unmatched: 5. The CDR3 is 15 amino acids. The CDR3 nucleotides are TGTGCCATCAGTGCAAGGCGGGAGGGATACAATGAGCAGTTCTTC. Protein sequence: CAISARREGYNEQFF.

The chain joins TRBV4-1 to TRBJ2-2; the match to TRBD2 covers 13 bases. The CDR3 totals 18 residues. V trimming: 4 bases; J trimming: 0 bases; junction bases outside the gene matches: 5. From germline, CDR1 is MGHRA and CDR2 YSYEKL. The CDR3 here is CASSRAGTSGANTGELFF. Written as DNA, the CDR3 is TGCGCCAGCAGCCGCGCCGGGACTAGCGGGGCGAACACCGGGGAGCTGTTTTTT.

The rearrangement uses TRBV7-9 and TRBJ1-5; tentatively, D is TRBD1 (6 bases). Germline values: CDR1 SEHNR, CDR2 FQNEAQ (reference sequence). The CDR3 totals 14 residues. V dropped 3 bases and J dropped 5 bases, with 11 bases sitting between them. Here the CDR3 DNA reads TGTGCCAGCAGCTTCGGACAGACTTATCAGCCCCAGCATTTT. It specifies CASSFGQTYQPQHF.

The CDR3 DNA sequence: TGTGCCAGCAGCCGTACTCTTTCGGAAACCTACGAGCAGTACTTC. It codes for CASSRTLSETYEQYF. This sequence joins TRBV6-6 and TRBJ2-7, with D hard to call. Germline values: CDR1 MNHNY, CDR2 SVGAGI (reference sequence). Trimming stripped 6 bases from V and 2 bases from J, with 17 bases between. This CDR3 has 15 amino acids.

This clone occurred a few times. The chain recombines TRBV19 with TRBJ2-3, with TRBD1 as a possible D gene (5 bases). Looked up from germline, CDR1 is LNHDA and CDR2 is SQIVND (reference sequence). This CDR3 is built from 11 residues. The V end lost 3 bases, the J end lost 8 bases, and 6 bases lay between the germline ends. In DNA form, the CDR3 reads TGTGCCAGTAGTATCCAGGGTACGCAGTATTTT. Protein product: CASSIQGTQYF.

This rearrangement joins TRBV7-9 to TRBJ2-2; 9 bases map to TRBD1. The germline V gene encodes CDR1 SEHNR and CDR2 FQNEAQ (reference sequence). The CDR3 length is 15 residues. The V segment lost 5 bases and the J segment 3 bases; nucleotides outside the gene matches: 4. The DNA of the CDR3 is TGTGCCAGCAGCGGGGACAGGGCGGACACCGGGGAGCTGTTTTTT. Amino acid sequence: CASSGDRADTGELFF. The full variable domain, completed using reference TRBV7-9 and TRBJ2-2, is DTGVSQNPRHKITKRGQNVTFRCDPISEHNRLYWYRQTLGQGPEFLTYFQNEAQLEKSRLLSDRFSAERPKGSFSTLEIQRTEQGDSAMYLCASSGDRADTGELFFGEGSRLTVL.

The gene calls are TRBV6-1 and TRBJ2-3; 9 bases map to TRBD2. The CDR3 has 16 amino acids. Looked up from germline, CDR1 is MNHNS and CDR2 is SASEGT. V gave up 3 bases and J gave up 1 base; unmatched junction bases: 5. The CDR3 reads CASSEVAGAGTDTQYF. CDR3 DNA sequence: TGTGCCAGCAGTGAGGTAGCGGGGGCAGGCACAGATACGCAGTATTTT.

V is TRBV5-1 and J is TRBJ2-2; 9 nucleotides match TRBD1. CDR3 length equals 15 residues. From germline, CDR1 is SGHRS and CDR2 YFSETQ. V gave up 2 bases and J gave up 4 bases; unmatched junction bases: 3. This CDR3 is CASSFRDRATGELFF. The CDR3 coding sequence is TGCGCCAGCAGCTTCCGGGACAGGGCCACCGGGGAGCTGTTTTTT.

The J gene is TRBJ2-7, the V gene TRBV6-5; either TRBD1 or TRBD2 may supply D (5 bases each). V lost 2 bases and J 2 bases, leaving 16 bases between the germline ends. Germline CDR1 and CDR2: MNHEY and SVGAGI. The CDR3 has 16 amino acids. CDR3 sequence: CASSYQSGLSPYEQYF. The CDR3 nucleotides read TGTGCCAGCAGTTACCAATCGGGGCTATCCCCCTACGAGCAGTACTTC.

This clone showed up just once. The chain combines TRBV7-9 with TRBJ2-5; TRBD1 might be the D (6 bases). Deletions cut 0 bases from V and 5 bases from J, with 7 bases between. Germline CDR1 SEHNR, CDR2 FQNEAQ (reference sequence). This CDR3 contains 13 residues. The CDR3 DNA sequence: TGTGCCAGCAGCTTAGCGGGGGCTGAGACCCAGTACTTC. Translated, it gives CASSLAGAETQYF. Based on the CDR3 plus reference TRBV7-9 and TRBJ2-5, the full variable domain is DTGVSQNPRHKITKRGQNVTFRCDPISEHNRLYWYRQTLGQGPEFLTYFQNEAQLEKSRLLSDRFSAERPKGSFSTLEIQRTEQGDSAMYLCASSLAGAETQYFGPGTRLLVL.

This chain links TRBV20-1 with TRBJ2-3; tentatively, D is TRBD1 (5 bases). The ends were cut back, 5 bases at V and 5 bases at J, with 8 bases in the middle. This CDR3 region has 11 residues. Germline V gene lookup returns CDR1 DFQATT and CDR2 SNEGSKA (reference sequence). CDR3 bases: TGCAGTGCTTCTCAGGGAGATACGCAGTATTTT. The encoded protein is CSASQGDTQYF.

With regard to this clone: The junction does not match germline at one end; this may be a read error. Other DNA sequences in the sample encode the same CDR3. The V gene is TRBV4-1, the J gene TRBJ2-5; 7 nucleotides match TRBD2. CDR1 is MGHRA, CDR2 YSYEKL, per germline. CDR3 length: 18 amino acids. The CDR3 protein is CASSRRVVVAGRQETQYF. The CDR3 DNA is TGCGCCAGCAGCCGCAGAGTGGTGGTAGCGGGCCGCCAAGAAACCCAGTACTTC.

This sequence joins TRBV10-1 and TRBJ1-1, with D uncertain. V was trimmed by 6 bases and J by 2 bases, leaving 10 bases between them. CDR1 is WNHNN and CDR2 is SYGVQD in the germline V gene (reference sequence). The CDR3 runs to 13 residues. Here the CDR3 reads CASSPGPNTEAFF. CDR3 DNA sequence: TGCGCCAGCAGCCCCGGGCCCAACACTGAAGCTTTCTTT.

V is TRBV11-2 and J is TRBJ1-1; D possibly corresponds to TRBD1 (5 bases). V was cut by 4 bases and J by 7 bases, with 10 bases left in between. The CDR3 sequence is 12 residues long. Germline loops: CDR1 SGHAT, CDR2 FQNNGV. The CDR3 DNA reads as TGTGCCAGCAGCTCGGGACGGAATGAAGCTTTCTTT. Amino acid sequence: CASSSGRNEAFF.

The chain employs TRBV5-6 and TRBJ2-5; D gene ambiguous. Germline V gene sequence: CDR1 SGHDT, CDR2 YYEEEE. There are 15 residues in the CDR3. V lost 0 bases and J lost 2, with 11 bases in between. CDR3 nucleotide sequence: TGTGCCAGCAGCTTGGTTTCGGGCTCACAAGAGACCCAGTACTTC. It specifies CASSLVSGSQETQYF.

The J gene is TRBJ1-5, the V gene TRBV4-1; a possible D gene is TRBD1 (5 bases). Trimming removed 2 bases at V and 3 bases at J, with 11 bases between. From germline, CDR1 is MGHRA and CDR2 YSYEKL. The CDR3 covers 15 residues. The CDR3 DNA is TGCGCCAGCAGCCAAAGTCCACAGGTCAATCAGCCCCAGCATTTT. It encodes CASSQSPQVNQPQHF.

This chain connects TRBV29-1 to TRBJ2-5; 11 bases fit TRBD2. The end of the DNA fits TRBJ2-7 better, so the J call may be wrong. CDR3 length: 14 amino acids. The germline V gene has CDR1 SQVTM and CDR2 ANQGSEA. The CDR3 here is CSVSGTSGSYEQYF. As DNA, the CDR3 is TGCAGCGTTTCCGGGACTAGCGGCTCCTACGAGCAGTACTTC.

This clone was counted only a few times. The CDR3 loop is CASRPGLAGGNTGELFF. CDR3 coding DNA: TGTGCCAGCAGGCCGGGACTAGCGGGAGGGAACACCGGGGAGCTGTTTTTT. The J gene is TRBJ2-2, the V gene TRBV5-4; TRBD2 matches 15 bases. CDR3 length: 17 amino acids. Trimming at V came to 5 bases and at J to 1 base, leaving 3 bases not matched to a gene. Germline assignment: CDR1 SGHNT and CDR2 YYREEE (reference sequence).

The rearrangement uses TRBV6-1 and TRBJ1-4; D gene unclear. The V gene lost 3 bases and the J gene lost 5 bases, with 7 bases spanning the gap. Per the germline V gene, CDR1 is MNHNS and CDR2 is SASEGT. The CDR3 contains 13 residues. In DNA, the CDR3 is TGTGCCAGCAGTGAGCACCTAAATGAAAAACTGTTTTTT. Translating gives CASSEHLNEKLFF.

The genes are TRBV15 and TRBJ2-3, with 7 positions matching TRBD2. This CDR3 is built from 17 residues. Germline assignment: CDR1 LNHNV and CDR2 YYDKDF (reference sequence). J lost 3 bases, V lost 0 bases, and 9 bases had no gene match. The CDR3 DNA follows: TGTGCCACCAGCAGAGATCGGGGGGTAGCTGGGACAGATACGCAGTATTTT. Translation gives CATSRDRGVAGTDTQYF.

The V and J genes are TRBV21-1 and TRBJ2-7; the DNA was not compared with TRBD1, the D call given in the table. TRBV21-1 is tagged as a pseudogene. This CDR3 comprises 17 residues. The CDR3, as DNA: TGTGCCAGCAGCAAACGCCTCCGGGACAGGAAGGTCCACGAGCAGTACTTC. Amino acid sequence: CASSKRLRDRKVHEQYF.

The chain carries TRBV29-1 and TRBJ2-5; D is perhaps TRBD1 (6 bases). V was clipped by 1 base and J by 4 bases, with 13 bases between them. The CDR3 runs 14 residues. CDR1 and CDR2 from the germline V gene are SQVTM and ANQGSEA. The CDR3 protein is CSVEGAQGRETQYF. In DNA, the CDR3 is TGCAGCGTTGAAGGAGCACAGGGCCGAGAGACCCAGTACTTC.

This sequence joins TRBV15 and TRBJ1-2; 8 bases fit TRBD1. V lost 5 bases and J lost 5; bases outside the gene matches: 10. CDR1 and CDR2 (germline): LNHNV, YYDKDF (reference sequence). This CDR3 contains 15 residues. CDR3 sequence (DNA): TGTGCCACCAGCCGGGACAGGTCCTCAACTTATGGCTACACCTTC. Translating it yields CATSRDRSSTYGYTF.

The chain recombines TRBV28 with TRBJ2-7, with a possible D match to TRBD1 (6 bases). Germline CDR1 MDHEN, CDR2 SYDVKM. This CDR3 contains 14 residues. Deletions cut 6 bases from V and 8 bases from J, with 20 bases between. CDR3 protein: CASSIHTGGGKQYF. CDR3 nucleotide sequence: TGTGCCAGCAGCATCCACACGGGTGGGGGCAAGCAGTACTTC.